Listed here are 15 T cell receptor beta chains from one sample, sequenced in a study of persistence of HIV-infected CD4 T cells. The stimulus was an HIV-1 Gag 15-mer peptide pool, around 1.1 ug/peptide/mL. Sorting selected CD4+ T cells upregulating both CD40 ligand and CD69. The immunoSEQ assay was version 4, run in survey mode. This table comes from immunoSEQ multiplex PCR, and its TCRdb copy is limited to in-frame clones, with some not included. The table has tens of thousands of clones, about 74% seen once; the top ten hold around 1.9%. No antigen has been assigned to these receptors. Here the sequenced sample was CD4+ T cells sorted from PBMCs after approximately 20-hour stimulation, taken from a patient who received antiretroviral therapy. The receptor source for this set is an adult man with HIV who was CMV-seropositive.

V is TRBV19 and J is TRBJ2-7; D possibly corresponds to TRBD1 (5 bases). V shed 5 bases and J shed 5 bases, with 19 bases lying between them. The CDR3 is made up of 15 amino acids. Germline CDR1 LNHDA, CDR2 SQIVND (reference sequence). Written as DNA, the CDR3 is TGTGCCAGTAGTGTAACAGGTCTTCTCCCCCACGAGCAGTACTTC. Its protein is CASSVTGLLPHEQYF.

A note on this clone: Distinct nucleotide sequences in the sample also encode this CDR3. The chain uses TRBV21-1 and TRBJ1-1. TRBV21-1 has pseudogene status. There are 15 residues in the CDR3. CDR3 region: CASTRRKESNTEAFF. CDR3 nucleotide sequence: TGTGCCAGCACCCGGAGGAAGGAATCGAACACTGAAGCCTTCTTT.

The chain links TRBV12-3 or TRBV12-4 to TRBJ1-4; D not certain. Trimming left V 5 bases short and J 8 bases short, with 12 bases between. This CDR3 is built from 13 residues. The CDR3 sequence: CASSQNEGEKLFF. In nucleotides, the CDR3 is TGTGCCAGCAGTCAAAATGAGGGCGAAAAACTGTTTTTT.

The chain has TRBV3-1 (or the pseudogene TRBV3-2) and TRBJ2-1; 8 bases are shared with TRBD2. The CDR3 is made up of 16 amino acids. V was clipped by 1 base and J by 5 bases; unmatched bases: 7. Germline CDR1 LGHDT, CDR2 YNNKEL (reference sequence). In DNA form, the CDR3 reads TGTGCCAGCAGCCAAGTTGCGGGGGGTCGGAACAATGAGCAGTTCTTC. As protein: CASSQVAGGRNNEQFF.

The chain combines TRBV14 with TRBJ1-2; a possible D gene is TRBD1 (6 bases). This CDR3 spans 14 amino acids. CDR1 and CDR2 from the germline V gene are SGHDN and FVKESK. V shed 1 base and J shed 14 bases, with 20 bases lying between them. The CDR3 here is CASSQGGGTRYLTF. CDR3 nucleotides: TGTGCCAGCAGCCAAGGGGGTGGGACACGATACCTTACCTTC.

The gene calls are TRBV19 and TRBJ1-3; 10 bases agree with TRBD1. CDR1 is LNHDA, CDR2 SQIVND, per germline (reference sequence). With V trimmed by 3 bases and J by 4 bases, 12 bases remained unmatched. The CDR3 loop spans 18 amino acids. CDR3 DNA: TGTGCCAGTAGTATGTTCCCGCAACGACAGGGGGCCGGAAACACCATATATTTT. As protein: CASSMFPQRQGAGNTIYF.

The count of this clone is one. The rearrangement joins TRBV29-1 to TRBJ2-7; TRBD2 might be the D (5 bases). This CDR3 has 13 residues. The germline V gene encodes CDR1 SQVTM and CDR2 ANQGSEA. V lost 6 bases, J lost 6 bases, and 18 bases lay in between. In DNA form, the CDR3 reads TGCAGCGTGGGAGAGTTGGCATCTATCGAGCAGTACTTC. Encoded protein: CSVGELASIEQYF.

This chain links TRBV28 with TRBJ1-1; a possible D gene is TRBD1 (6 bases). CDR3 length: 14 amino acids. The germline V gene encodes CDR1 MDHEN and CDR2 SYDVKM. The V gene lost 5 bases and the J gene lost 5 bases, with 15 bases spanning the gap. The DNA for the CDR3 is TGTGCCAGCAGTCCCCCAGGGGATGAAACTGAAGCTTTCTTT. Its translation: CASSPPGDETEAFF.

The V call is TRBV10-3, the J call TRBJ1-2; D gene unclear. Between the trimmed V and J ends, which lost 2 bases and 4 bases, there was a span of 8 bases. Germline-derived CDR1 and CDR2 are ENHRY and SYGVKD. The CDR3 extends over 13 amino acids. CDR3 DNA: TGTGCCATCAGTGAGCCCAATAGCTATGGCTACACCTTC. This gives the protein CAISEPNSYGYTF.

This clone was recorded only once. This rearrangement joins TRBV28 to TRBJ2-7, with 9 bases matching TRBD1. This CDR3 contains 16 residues. Per germline, CDR1 MDHEN and CDR2 SYDVKM. The J segment lost 7 bases and the V segment lost 4 bases, leaving 14 bases of the junction unmatched. The CDR3 region has the DNA TGTGCCAGCAGTTCCAATCCGGGACAGGGATTTCTGGAGCAGTACTTC. This codes for CASSSNPGQGFLEQYF.

This clone has a handful of counts. The chain recombines TRBV18 with TRBJ1-1; no firm D call. This CDR3 has 12 residues. V was shortened by 5 bases and J by 3 bases, with 7 bases between the two germline ends. From germline, CDR1 is KGHSH and CDR2 LQKENI. The CDR3 spells CASSLGDTEAFF. For the CDR3, the DNA is TGTGCCAGCTCATTGGGAGACACTGAAGCTTTCTTT.

This sequence joins TRBV7-2 and TRBJ1-2; TRBD1 matches 8 bases. V gave up 6 bases and J gave up 2 bases; unmatched junction bases: 8. The CDR3 sequence is 15 residues long. The germline V gene has CDR1 SGHTA and CDR2 FQGNSA. The CDR3 DNA is TGTGCCAGCAGGACCGACAGGGGCCTAAACTATGGCTACACCTTC. It specifies CASRTDRGLNYGYTF.

The V gene is TRBV18, the J gene TRBJ2-7; 11 bases align to TRBD1. The CDR3 is 15 residues long. Germline CDR1 and CDR2: KGHSH and LQKENI. The trim removed 8 bases at V and 2 bases at J, leaving 8 bases unmatched. DNA of the CDR3: TGTGCCAGCCGGGGGCCGGGACAGGGGGCCTACGAGCAGTACTTC. Its protein product is CASRGPGQGAYEQYF.

The V gene is TRBV5-8, the J gene TRBJ2-7, with no clear D. Per germline, CDR1 SGHTS and CDR2 YDEGEE. The CDR3 extends over 13 amino acids. V lost 4 bases and J 1 base, leaving 9 bases between the germline ends. The CDR3 region has the DNA TGTGCCAGCAGCCCCCTCTCATCCTACGAGCAGTACTTC. Amino acids: CASSPLSSYEQYF.

CDR3 sequence: CASSQMQTTGEKLFF. The CDR3 DNA is TGTGCCAGCAGCCAAATGCAGACGACGGGGGAAAAACTGTTTTTT. The rearrangement links TRBV7-2 to TRBJ1-4, with D unresolved. The V end was cut by 5 bases, the J end by 8 bases, with 18 bases between. Per germline, CDR1 SGHTA and CDR2 FQGNSA. The CDR3 length is 15 residues.